The 29 T cell receptor beta chains listed next were all sequenced from one sample in a study of tumor and adjacent non-tumor tissue in lung cancer. No cell sorting was done before RNA was extracted from the tissue. The normal lung tissue was taken more than 3 cm from the tumor edge. The library came from three nested PCR rounds adapted from ARM-PCR protocols. TCRdb analysed the multiplex PCR reads with MiXCR anew, one entry per CDR3 protein. The table has tens of thousands of distinct CDR3 sequences, roughly 75% seen once. The sequencing input was distant non-tumor lung tissue. These receptors came from a woman aged 45-65 years with non-small cell lung cancer.

A remark on this clonotype: At one of its ends the junction is not consistent with the germline gene, which may arise from a read error. The CDR3 region is CSVSTGQGTYSEQFF. CDR3 sequence (DNA): TGCAGCGTTAGCACCGGACAGGGTACCTACAGTGAGCAGTTCTTC. The rearrangement links TRBV29-1 to TRBJ2-1; 8 nucleotides line up with TRBD1. Germline V CDR1 and CDR2: SQVTM, ANQGSEA. This CDR3 contains 15 residues.

Comments on this clonotype: Because it lacks the conserved phenylalanine or tryptophan at the end, this CDR3 is likely a read error. The chain couples TRBV28 to TRBJ2-2, with 14 bases identical to TRBD2. Germline CDR1 is MDHEN and CDR2 is SYDVKM. CDR3 size: 21 residues. Here the CDR3 DNA reads TGCGCCAGCAGAAACACTCACTCCGGGACTAGCGGGAGTGATTATACCGGGGAGCTGTTTCTT. Protein: CASRNTHSGTSGSDYTGELFL.

V gene TRBV6-2 or TRBV6-3 combines with J gene TRBJ2-1; no clear D gene. The CDR3 has 14 residues. The germline V gene encodes CDR1 MNHEY and CDR2 SVGEGT. Trimming stripped 2 bases from V and 8 bases from J, with 13 bases between. CDR3 in amino acids: CASSYIGVSDEQFF. The CDR3 region has the DNA TGTGCCAGCAGTTACATCGGCGTGAGCGATGAGCAGTTCTTC.

Turning to this clonotype: Compared with germline, one end of the junction differs, possibly owing to a read error. The chain uses TRBV4-1 and TRBJ2-1, with D possibly called TRBD1 or TRBD2 (5 bases each). This CDR3 comprises 16 residues. Looked up from germline, CDR1 is MGHRA and CDR2 is YSYEKL. The CDR3 reads CANSQNQGPSYNEQFF. CDR3 bases: TGCGCCAACAGCCAAAATCAGGGACCCTCCTACAATGAGCAGTTCTTC.

On this clonotype itself: It may be a read error: a sequence one base away is much more abundant. The chain is built from TRBV6-6 and TRBJ2-7; no clear D gene. Germline CDR1 MNHNY, CDR2 SVGAGI (reference sequence). This CDR3 is 12 amino acids long. V was pared by 6 bases and J by 8 bases, with 14 bases between. CDR3 amino acids: CASSPGLHKQYF. The CDR3 nucleotides read TGTGCCAGCAGCCCCGGGCTGCACAAGCAGTACTTC.

Concerning this clonotype: One junction end disagrees with the germline gene, perhaps due to a read error. The chain's CDR3 is CANSYSTWSHEQYF. The CDR3 region has the DNA TGTGCCAACAGTTACTCGACATGGAGCCACGAGCAGTACTTC. V gene TRBV6-2 or TRBV6-3 combines with J gene TRBJ2-7; D unresolved. Per germline, CDR1 MNHEY and CDR2 SVGEGT. The CDR3 sequence is 14 residues long.

The chain carries TRBV11-2 and TRBJ2-3; D remains ambiguous. The J call could be wrong; TRBJ1-5 is a better fit for the DNA end. Germline CDR1 is SGHAT and CDR2 is FQNNGV. The CDR3 sequence is 15 residues long. Here the CDR3 reads CASSSAAASTDTQHF. Written as DNA, the CDR3 is TGTGCCAGCAGCTCCGCTGCGGCCAGCACAGATACGCAGCATTTT.

The rearrangement links TRBV11-2 to TRBJ2-1, with D maybe TRBD2 (6 bases). Trimming took off 5 bases at V and 5 bases at J, with 19 bases between the two ends. Germline V gene data show CDR1 as SGHAT and CDR2 as FQNNGV. This CDR3 is built from 16 residues. The CDR3 sequence is CASSLTILSGDNEQFF. The CDR3 bases are TGTGCCAGCAGCCTGACGATACTATCGGGGGACAATGAGCAGTTCTTC.

For this clonotype: The CDR3 carries no conserved terminal phenylalanine or tryptophan, so it likely arises from a read error. V gene TRBV20-1 combines with J gene TRBJ1-1, with TRBD1 matching 9 bases. V was pared by 6 bases and J by 7 bases, with 21 bases of the junction left unmatched. Germline CDR1 reads DFQATT; CDR2 reads SNEGSKA (reference sequence). The CDR3 has 17 amino acids. The CDR3 loop is CSASPSGQGDGGIEAFY. The CDR3, as DNA: TGCAGTGCGAGTCCTTCGGGACAGGGTGACGGGGGCATTGAAGCTTTCTAT.

On this clonotype itself: An end of the junction differs from the germline gene, which may be a read error. The gene calls are TRBV6-2 or TRBV6-3 and TRBJ2-7; D tentatively reads TRBD1 or TRBD2 (6 bases each). CDR3 length: 13 residues. The germline V gene encodes CDR1 MNHEY and CDR2 SVGEGT. Here the CDR3 DNA reads TGTACCAGCAATTACGGGGGACATGCCGAGCAGTACTTC. Translated, it gives CTSNYGGHAEQYF.

The sample holds a few counts of this clonotype. The chain employs TRBV19 and TRBJ2-5, with TRBD2 matching 11 bases. Germline assignment: CDR1 LNHDA and CDR2 SQIVND (reference sequence). The CDR3 is 15 residues long. V shed 5 bases, J shed 4 bases, and the junction held 6 bases outside the gene matches. The CDR3 DNA sequence: TGTGCCAGTAGTCCCCGTAGCGGGAGGGGAGAGACCCAGTACTTC. Residues: CASSPRSGRGETQYF. Full variable domain (rest looked up from reference TRBV19 and TRBJ2-5): DGGITQSPKYLFRKEGQNVTLSCEQNLNHDAMYWYRQDPGQGLRLIYYSQIVNDFQKGDIAEGYSVSREKKESFPLTVTSAQKNPTAFYLCASSPRSGRGETQYFGPGTRLLVL.

Note on this clonotype: With a much larger clone just one base away, this may be a read error. V and J are TRBV20-1 and TRBJ2-5; D may be TRBD2 (6 bases). Between the trimmed V and J ends, which lost 7 bases and 7 bases, there was a span of 19 bases. This CDR3 is 13 amino acids long. CDR1 and CDR2 (germline): DFQATT, SNEGSKA (reference sequence). The CDR3 protein is CSGMAGSLGTQYF. Written as DNA, the CDR3 is TGCAGTGGTATGGCGGGGAGCTTGGGGACCCAGTACTTC.

The V call is TRBV12-3 or TRBV12-4, the J call TRBJ2-3, with TRBD2 matching over 7 bases. The length of the CDR3 is 16 residues. J gave up 1 base and V 11 bases, and 15 bases lay outside the gene matches. The CDR3 sequence is CACSLRRGGGTDTQYF. Here the CDR3 DNA reads TGTGCCTGTAGTTTAAGGCGCGGGGGTGGCACAGATACGCAGTATTTT.

Of note for this clonotype: Here the CDR3 omits its conserved ending phenylalanine or tryptophan, so a read error is the likely source. This chain links TRBV10-3 with TRBJ2-6, with TRBD1 matching over 7 bases. Germline values: CDR1 ENHRY, CDR2 SYGVKD. CDR3 length: 16 residues. The CDR3 protein is CAISLGTGVGANILTS. The CDR3, as DNA: TGTGCCATCAGCCTCGGTACAGGGGTTGGGGCCAACATCCTGACTTCC.

Remarks on this clonotype: One end of the junction varies from germline; a read error may be responsible. The rearrangement links TRBV6-5 to TRBJ2-1, with a weak D call TRBD2 (6 bases). Germline lookup yields CDR1 MNHEY and CDR2 SVGAGI. The CDR3 length is 15 residues. The CDR3 bases are TGTGCCAGCAGTTACTCCCAGCGGGTGGTGAGTGAACAGCTCTTC. Protein sequence: CASSYSQRVVSEQLF.

Points on this clonotype: This likely comes from a read error, as the CDR3 has no conserved phenylalanine or tryptophan at its end. The chain employs TRBV11-2 and TRBJ2-7, with 9 bases matching TRBD2. Losses at the gene ends were 9 bases for V and 0 bases for J; bases not matched to a gene: 9. The CDR3 length is 15 residues. The germline gives CDR1 SGHAT, CDR2 FQNNGV. CDR3: CARRDKREDSYEQYL. In nucleotides, the CDR3 is TGTGCCAGGAGGGACAAGCGGGAGGACTCCTACGAGCAGTACTTA.

Worth noting for this clonotype: Since no conserved phenylalanine or tryptophan closes the CDR3, a read error is the likely cause. The chain carries TRBV11-2 and TRBJ2-1; D is tentatively TRBD1 or TRBD2 (6 bases each). Trimming pared 3 bases from V and 2 bases from J, leaving 17 bases between. The germline gives CDR1 SGHAT, CDR2 FQNNGV. CDR3 length equals 17 residues. The CDR3 DNA is TGTGCCAGCAGCTTTGGGGGGACAATGAGGACCTACAATGAGCAGTTCCTC. The encoded protein is CASSFGGTMRTYNEQFL.

Details on this clonotype: Germline is not matched at one junction end, which may reflect a read error. This sequence joins TRBV11-2 and TRBJ2-1; D is possibly TRBD2 (6 bases). There are 15 residues in the CDR3. Germline values: CDR1 SGHAT, CDR2 FQNNGV. The CDR3 region is CASCFVADACNEQFF. The CDR3 DNA follows: TGTGCCAGCTGCTTTGTAGCGGATGCCTGCAATGAGCAGTTCTTC.

There are a few counts of this clonotype. A much more abundant neighbour one base away suggests this may be a read error. Because it lacks the conserved phenylalanine or tryptophan at the end, this CDR3 is likely a read error. The gene calls are TRBV7-8 and TRBJ2-1, with D possibly being TRBD2 (5 bases). Trimming removed 0 bases from V and 8 bases from J, with 17 bases in between. Germline CDR1 is SGHVS and CDR2 is FQNEAQ. The CDR3 is 16 residues long. For the CDR3, the DNA is TGTGCCAGCAGCTTAGCGGCTAGCATGGTAGTACATGAGCAGTTCTTA. Amino acids: CASSLAASMVVHEQFL.

As concerns this clonotype: The junction shows a germline mismatch at one end, possibly a read error. The CDR3 reads CARSLEAGYEHYF. The CDR3 bases are TGTGCCAGGAGCTTAGAGGCTGGGTACGAGCACTACTTC. The J gene is TRBJ2-7, the V gene TRBV11-2; no reliable D call. Looked up from germline, CDR1 is SGHAT and CDR2 is FQNNGV. The length of the CDR3 is 13 residues. The whole variable domain, remainder taken from reference TRBV11-2 and TRBJ2-7, is EAGVAQSPRYKIIEKRQSVAFWCNPISGHATLYWYQQILGQGPKLLIQFQNNGVVDDSQLPKDRFSAERLKGVDSTLKIQPAKLEDSAVYLCARSLEAGYEHYFGPGTRLTVT.

Sample share makes this clonotype medium-sized. The chain joins TRBV10-3 to TRBJ2-2, with 8 bases aligning to TRBD2. The CDR3 has 14 residues. Trimming at V came to 6 bases and at J to 3 bases, leaving 3 bases not matched to a gene. Germline V lookup: CDR1 ENHRY, CDR2 SYGVKD. The CDR3 loop reads CAIRGSGDTGELFF. CDR3 bases: TGTGCCATCAGAGGTAGCGGGGACACCGGGGAGCTGTTTTTT.

As regards this clonotype: A much larger clonotype is one base distant, so this may be a read error. This chain connects TRBV29-1 to TRBJ2-1; no definite D call. Germline V gives CDR1 SQVTM, CDR2 ANQGSEA. V was shortened by 7 bases and J by 4 bases, with 14 bases between the two germline ends. This CDR3 has 13 residues. CDR3 in amino acids: CSAGVGRYNEQFF. The CDR3, as DNA: TGCAGCGCTGGGGTCGGACGGTACAATGAGCAGTTCTTC.

Comment on this clonotype: The junction and the germline gene differ at one end; a read error may be behind it. CDR3 bases: TGTGCCAACACCCACCCGGGACTAGCGGGTCTAGCCCCGAGCTCCTACAATGAGCAGTCCTTC. This sequence encodes CANTHPGLAGLAPSSYNEQSF. The genes are TRBV12-3 or TRBV12-4 and TRBJ2-1, with 12 bases lining up with TRBD2. CDR3 length: 21 amino acids.

In this sample, this clonotype turned up many times. This rearrangement joins TRBV6-2 or TRBV6-3 to TRBJ2-7; no definite D call. This CDR3 comprises 13 residues. The germline gives CDR1 MNHEY, CDR2 SVGEGT. V lost 6 bases, J lost 1 base, and 10 bases lay in between. The CDR3 sequence is CASRPPGSYEQYF. The CDR3 region has the DNA TGTGCCAGCAGACCACCCGGGTCCTACGAGCAGTACTTC.

As concerns this clonotype: One end of the junction varies from germline; a read error may be responsible. The chain links TRBV11-2 to TRBJ2-2; D is perhaps TRBD1 (6 bases). The CDR3 has 13 residues. Germline V lookup: CDR1 SGHAT, CDR2 FQNNGV. CDR3 loop: CVSDQGNTGELFF. CDR3 nucleotides: TGTGTCAGCGATCAGGGGAACACCGGGGAACTGTTTTTT. Drawing the rest from reference TRBV11-2 and TRBJ2-2, the complete variable domain is EAGVAQSPRYKIIEKRQSVAFWCNPISGHATLYWYQQILGQGPKLLIQFQNNGVVDDSQLPKDRFSAERLKGVDSTLKIQPAKLEDSAVYLCVSDQGNTGELFFGEGSRLTVL.

As regards this clonotype: Compared with germline, one end of the junction differs, possibly owing to a read error. The chain has TRBV12-3 or TRBV12-4 and TRBJ1-5; D is unresolved. This CDR3 contains 14 residues. DNA of the CDR3: TGTGCCAGCAGCCTTGATGTGCTAGATCAGCCTCAGCATTTT. Translation: CASSLDVLDQPQHF.

Comment on this clonotype: The junction does not match germline at one end; this may be a read error. The chain has TRBV5-1 and TRBJ2-3; TRBD1 is a possible D gene (5 bases). The CDR3 consists of 15 residues. The germline CDR1 and CDR2 sequences are SGHRS and YFSETQ. The CDR3 nucleotides read TGCGCCGGCAGTAGGGGCTCGGGTAGCACAGATACGCAGTATTTT. It specifies CAGSRGSGSTDTQYF.

Notes on this clonotype: A clone one base away is much larger, so this may be a read error. The genes are TRBV5-1 and TRBJ1-1, with 7 bases identical to TRBD1. The CDR3 runs to 14 residues. Germline loops: CDR1 SGHRS, CDR2 YFSETQ. DNA for the CDR3: TGCGCCAGCAGTCGAAGCCAGGGGGACACTGAAACTTTCTTT. This gives the protein CASSRSQGDTETFF.

The table lists this clonotype with a few counts. A read error may be the cause here, since a much bigger clone is one base away. The rearrangement links TRBV20-1 to TRBJ2-7, with 10 bases fitting TRBD1. The CDR3 is made up of 15 amino acids. Unmatched junction bases numbered 15, after V lost 5 bases and J lost 8 bases. Germline CDR1 is DFQATT and CDR2 is SNEGSKA (reference sequence). CDR3 bases: TGCAGTGCTGAGGGACAGGGGAATCCTAGTAACAAGCAGTACTTC. Translation: CSAEGQGNPSNKQYF.